Listed here are 22 T cell receptor beta chains from one sample, sequenced in a study of T cells in Graves' hyperthyroidism and ophthalmopathy. TCR beta CDR3 sequences were amplified from RNA transcripts. Researchers ran a first-round RT-PCR on the TCR CDR3 using the HTBI primer set. Each CDR3 protein is one row after TCRdb ran MiXCR on the multiplex PCR reads. The sample contains 300,000 to 450,000 distinct CDR3 sequences, 17% of which appear only once. Sequencing used blood. The receptor set was obtained from a woman aged 25-40 years with Graves' hyperthyroidism that later progressed to Graves' ophthalmopathy.

This clonotype was seen only a few times. The chain has TRBV25-1 and TRBJ1-1; TRBD1 might be the D (6 bases). Germline assignment: CDR1 MGHDK and CDR2 SYGVNS. V shed 2 bases and J shed 3 bases, with 10 bases lying between them. The CDR3 spans 14 residues. CDR3 protein: CASSEPRGDTEAFF. CDR3 nucleotides: TGTGCCAGCAGTGAACCAAGGGGGGACACTGAAGCTTTCTTT.

The J gene is TRBJ1-6, the V gene TRBV27, with unresolved D. V was cut by 2 bases and J by 8 bases, with 4 bases left in between. The CDR3 is 12 residues long. Germline lookup yields CDR1 MNHEY and CDR2 SMNVEV (reference sequence). In nucleotides, the CDR3 is TGTGCCAGCAGTTTACTCCATTCACCCCTCCACTTT. Translation gives CASSLLHSPLHF.

This clonotype was seen at least ten times. The chain recombines TRBV7-9 with TRBJ2-1, with D tentatively TRBD2 (7 bases). Germline CDR1 and CDR2: SEHNR and FQNEAQ (reference sequence). The CDR3 runs to 15 residues. Trimming removed 1 base at V and 4 bases at J, with 11 bases between. The CDR3 bases are TGTGCCAGCAGCTTAGGGGGGGGCGCGTACAATGAGCAGTTCTTC. As protein: CASSLGGGAYNEQFF.

The chain is built from TRBV6-2 or TRBV6-3 and TRBJ2-7; 9 bases agree with TRBD2. The CDR3 has 17 amino acids. Germline CDR1 is MNHEY and CDR2 is SVGEGT. V shed 1 base and J 4 bases; nucleotides not matched to a gene: 11. The CDR3 DNA reads TGTGCCAGCAGTTACTTTTCTCCGACTAGCGGAGCGTACGAGCAGTACTTC. As protein: CASSYFSPTSGAYEQYF.

The chain joins TRBV6-1 to TRBJ2-3; D perhaps matches TRBD1 (5 bases). Trimming pared 6 bases from V and 2 bases from J, leaving 12 bases between. This CDR3 region has 14 residues. CDR1 and CDR2 from the germline V gene are MNHNS and SASEGT. This CDR3 reads CASRKTAHTDTQYF. CDR3 coding DNA: TGTGCCAGCAGGAAGACAGCGCACACAGATACGCAGTATTTT.

This clonotype appeared many times. The chain uses TRBV11-2 and TRBJ2-7, with D possibly matching TRBD2 (5 bases). V lost 7 bases to trimming and J lost 5 bases, with 21 bases between them. The CDR3 length is 15 residues. Germline V gene lookup returns CDR1 SGHAT and CDR2 FQNNGV. The CDR3 DNA reads TGTGCCAGCACCCAAAACCCCATGGACGGGGACGAGCAGTACTTC. It is translated as CASTQNPMDGDEQYF.

Of note for this clonotype: A read error may account for a junction end that differs from germline. The V gene is TRBV27, the J gene TRBJ2-2; D tentatively fits TRBD1 or TRBD2 (6 bases each). Germline lookup yields CDR1 MNHEY and CDR2 SMNVEV (reference sequence). This CDR3 has 17 amino acids. This CDR3 is CASSFSSRDFYRGELLF. CDR3 sequence (DNA): TGTGCCAGCAGTTTTAGTTCCCGGGACTTTTATAGGGGGGAGCTGCTTTTT.

The chain carries TRBV6-1 and TRBJ1-1; no clear D gene. CDR1 and CDR2 (germline): MNHNS, SASEGT. Between the trimmed V and J ends, which lost 8 bases and 0 bases, there was a span of 7 bases. This CDR3 is 12 amino acids long. DNA for the CDR3: TGTGCCAGCTCCCCGGTGAACACTGAAGCTTTCTTT. It translates to CASSPVNTEAFF.

The chain employs TRBV28 and TRBJ1-1; the D gene is possibly TRBD1 (5 bases). The CDR3 is made up of 16 amino acids. V was cut by 6 bases and J by 3 bases, with 20 bases left in between. Germline V gives CDR1 MDHEN, CDR2 SYDVKM. The CDR3 nucleotides are TGTGCCAGCAGCCCCCCTGGACGGGGGGTCGACACTGAAGCTTTCTTT. It encodes CASSPPGRGVDTEAFF.

This clonotype has at least ten counts. V usage is TRBV12-3 or TRBV12-4 and J usage is TRBJ1-2; the match to TRBD1 covers 10 bases. This CDR3 has 15 residues. After removal of 3 bases from V and 3 bases from J, the junction contained 4 bases not matched to a gene. CDR3 nucleotide sequence: TGTGCCAGCAGTTTTGGACAGGGGGACTACTATGGCTACACCTTC. This gives the protein CASSFGQGDYYGYTF.

This clonotype showed up many times. V gene TRBV6-1 combines with J gene TRBJ2-3; D is unclear. Germline V gives CDR1 MNHNS, CDR2 SASEGT. Trimming removed 4 bases from V and 0 bases from J, with 8 bases in between. This CDR3 region has 14 residues. CDR3 DNA: TGTGCCAGCAGTGGTGCTCAGAGCACAGATACGCAGTATTTT. This codes for CASSGAQSTDTQYF.

This clonotype has a handful of counts. This CDR3 is CSARGAEVYGYTF. The CDR3 DNA reads as TGCAGTGCTAGAGGTGCGGAGGTATATGGCTACACCTTC. V gene TRBV20-1 combines with J gene TRBJ1-2; D not certain. Trimming removed 1 base at V and 5 bases at J, with 11 bases between. CDR3 size: 13 residues. Germline V gene data show CDR1 as DFQATT and CDR2 as SNEGSKA (reference sequence).

This clonotype was found many times. The V and J genes are TRBV10-2 and TRBJ1-4, with 9 bases lining up with TRBD1. Germline trimming cut 6 bases from V and 9 bases from J; bases unmatched to any gene: 17. From germline, CDR1 is WSHSY and CDR2 SAAADI. This CDR3 region has 17 residues. CDR3 loop: CASSSGQGGSGQKKLFF. The CDR3, as DNA: TGCGCCAGCAGCTCGGGACAGGGAGGTTCGGGCCAAAAAAAACTGTTTTTT.

V and J are TRBV7-9 and TRBJ2-2; 7 bases fit TRBD1. Germline loops: CDR1 SEHNR, CDR2 FQNEAQ (reference sequence). The V and J ends lost 7 bases and 6 bases, in that order; junction bases with no gene match: 8. The CDR3 runs to 14 residues. In DNA form, the CDR3 reads TGTGCCAGCAAGCCGGGACAGACAGCCGGGGAGCTGTTTTTT. It translates to CASKPGQTAGELFF. The variable domain in full, with the rest retrieved from reference TRBV7-9 and TRBJ2-2, is DTGVSQNPRHKITKRGQNVTFRCDPISEHNRLYWYRQTLGQGPEFLTYFQNEAQLEKSRLLSDRFSAERPKGSFSTLEIQRTEQGDSAMYLCASKPGQTAGELFFGEGSRLTVL.

This clonotype has at least ten counts. The J gene is TRBJ2-5, the V gene TRBV6-5; TRBD1 might be the D (6 bases). The V and J ends lost 2 bases and 5 bases respectively, with 15 bases between them. The CDR3 has 15 amino acids. Looked up from germline, CDR1 is MNHEY and CDR2 is SVGAGI. The CDR3 DNA follows: TGTGCCAGCAGTTACGCTACAGGGTACGGGGAGACCCAGTACTTC. Its protein is CASSYATGYGETQYF.

In this sample, this clonotype turned up many times. J is TRBJ2-1 and V is TRBV11-1; 12 bases are a match to TRBD2. Unmatched junction bases numbered 10, after V lost 5 bases and J lost 5 bases. CDR1 is SGHAT and CDR2 is FQDESV in the germline V gene (reference sequence). The CDR3 length is 17 residues. The CDR3 DNA follows: TGTGCCAGCAGCCCTCGCCGGACTAGCGGGATGAACAATGAGCAGTTCTTC. It is translated as CASSPRRTSGMNNEQFF.

The J gene is TRBJ1-1, the V gene TRBV7-9; D ambiguous. The V end was cut by 5 bases, the J end by 0 bases, with 10 bases between. The CDR3 is 14 amino acids. CDR1 is SEHNR, CDR2 FQNEAQ, per germline (reference sequence). The CDR3 bases are TGTGCCAGCAGCCCCCGGGCGGTGAACACTGAAGCTTTCTTT. This encodes CASSPRAVNTEAFF.

In its sample, this clonotype was seen many times. This chain connects TRBV5-1 to TRBJ1-1, with D possibly TRBD1 on 6 matching bases. CDR1 and CDR2 from the germline V gene are SGHRS and YFSETQ. CDR3 length equals 16 residues. V was clipped by 0 bases and J by 0 bases, with 12 bases between them. The CDR3 sequence is CASSLGTVLLNTEAFF. The CDR3 bases are TGCGCCAGCAGCTTGGGGACAGTCCTACTGAACACTGAAGCTTTCTTT.

Details on this clonotype: It may be a read error: a sequence one base away is much more abundant. This chain links TRBV7-9 with TRBJ2-1; TRBD2 matches at 8 bases. Per germline, CDR1 SEHNR and CDR2 FQNEAQ (reference sequence). CDR3 size: 17 residues. CDR3 sequence (DNA): TGTGCCGGCAGCTCCTACCCTCTGACTAGCGTCTACAATGAGCAGTTCTTC. Its protein is CAGSSYPLTSVYNEQFF.

This clonotype was counted at least ten times. J is TRBJ2-7 and V is TRBV12-3 or TRBV12-4, with 16 bases matching TRBD2. There are 17 residues in the CDR3. The V gene end was trimmed by 7 bases and the J gene end by 6 bases; junction bases not matched to a gene: 12. CDR3 protein: CASKGTSGRAWAPEQYF. The CDR3 DNA reads as TGTGCCAGCAAGGGGACTAGCGGGAGGGCTTGGGCTCCCGAGCAGTACTTC.

CDR3 in amino acids: CASGPGQGANHEQYF. The CDR3 DNA reads as TGTGCCAGCGGACCGGGACAGGGGGCGAACCACGAGCAGTACTTC. The chain carries TRBV6-5 and TRBJ2-7, with 12 bases lining up with TRBD1. Germline lookup yields CDR1 MNHEY and CDR2 SVGAGI. The junction had 10 bases not matched to a gene; V was cut back by 8 bases and J by 5 bases. The CDR3 length is 15 residues.

The J gene is TRBJ1-1, the V gene TRBV7-9, with no clear D. The V gene's germline CDR1 is SEHNR and CDR2 FQNEAQ (reference sequence). The CDR3 spans 13 residues. V lost 2 bases, J lost 8 bases, and 12 bases lay in between. The CDR3: CASSLLDWHEAFF. The CDR3 region has the DNA TGTGCCAGCAGCTTACTAGATTGGCACGAAGCTTTCTTT.